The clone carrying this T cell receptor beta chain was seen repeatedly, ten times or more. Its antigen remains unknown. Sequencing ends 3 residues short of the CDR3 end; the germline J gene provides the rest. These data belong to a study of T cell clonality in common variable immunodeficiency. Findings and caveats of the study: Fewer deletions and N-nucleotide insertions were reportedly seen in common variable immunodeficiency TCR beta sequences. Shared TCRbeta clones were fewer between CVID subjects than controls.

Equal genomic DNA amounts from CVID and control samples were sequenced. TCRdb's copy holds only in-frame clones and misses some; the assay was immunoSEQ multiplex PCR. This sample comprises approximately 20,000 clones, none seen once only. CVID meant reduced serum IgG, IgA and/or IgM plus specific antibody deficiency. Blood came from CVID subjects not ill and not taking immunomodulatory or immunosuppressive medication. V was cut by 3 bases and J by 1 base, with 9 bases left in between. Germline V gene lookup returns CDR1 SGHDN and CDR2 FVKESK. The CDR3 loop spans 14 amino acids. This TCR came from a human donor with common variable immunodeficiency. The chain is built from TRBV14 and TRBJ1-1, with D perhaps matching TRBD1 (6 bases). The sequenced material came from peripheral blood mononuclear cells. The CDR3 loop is CASSQLQGNTEAFF. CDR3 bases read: TGTGCCAGCAGCCAGCTACAGGGGAACACTGAA. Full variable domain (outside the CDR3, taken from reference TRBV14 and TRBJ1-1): EAGVTQFPSHSVIEKGQTVTLRCDPISGHDNLYWYRRVMGKEIKFLLHFVKESKQDESGMPNNRFLAERTGGTYSTLKVQPAELEDSGVYFCASSQLQGNTEAFFGQGTRLTVV.